The rows below give T cell receptor beta chains drawn from one sample of a study of T cell clonotyping in hematopoietic cell transplantation. Profiling relied on immunoSEQ multiplex PCR, and the TCRdb table lists in-frame clones only, not all of them. The sample lists more than 65,000 clones; 85% to 95% were seen once. Sequencing was done on a sample of peripheral blood mononuclear cells. These receptors originate from a man aged 45-65 years in good health. Some clones in this sample may be carry-over from other donors' samples. The CDR3 runs from the conserved cysteine through the conserved F or W. A D gene is named only where the DNA matches it firmly. Size tells how often a clone was seen (once, few, many) or the class of an expanded clone, and some rows leave it out.

>TRBV5-4|TRBJ2-3|-|-
CASSLQTDTQYF
TGTGCCAGCAGCCTACAGACAGATACGCAGTATTTT
>TRBV6-6|TRBJ2-7|-|TRBD2
CASSPSGDGGYEQYF
TGTGCCAGCAGCCCAAGCGGGGATGGCGGCTACGAGCAGTACTTC
>TRBV6-5|TRBJ1-4|-|-
CASSPLEGHQEKLFF
TGTGCCAGCAGTCCCCTGGAGGGACACCAGGAAAAACTGTTTTTT
>TRBV29-1|TRBJ2-5|-|TRBD2
CSVVGAGGGETQYF
TGCAGCGTTGTGGGAGCGGGAGGGGGAGAGACCCAGTACTTC
>TRBV19|TRBJ1-1|-|TRBD1
CASSPRTGGNTEAFF
TGTGCCAGTAGTCCCCGGACAGGGGGGAACACTGAAGCTTTCTTT
>TRBV6-5|TRBJ2-7|once|TRBD1
CASSSRQGATYEQYF
TGTGCCAGCAGCTCTAGACAGGGGGCTACCTACGAGCAGTACTTC
>TRBV6-5|TRBJ1-1|-|-
CASSYDTGLGTEAFF
TGTGCCAGCAGTTACGACACGGGGCTAGGTACTGAAGCTTTCTTT
>TRBV7-3|TRBJ1-6|-|TRBD1
CASSLGGTALDSPLHF
TGTGCCAGCAGCTTAGGGGGGACAGCACTCGATTCACCCCTCCACTTT
>TRBV9|TRBJ2-7|-|TRBD1
CASSVGGGQGAGYEQYF
TGTGCCAGCAGCGTAGGCGGGGGACAGGGGGCTGGCTACGAGCAGTACTTC
>TRBV27|TRBJ1-2|-|-
CASSLIPPGRAANYGYTF
TGTGCCAGCAGTTTAATCCCCCCGGGGAGAGCCGCTAACTATGGCTACACCTTC
>TRBV7-9|TRBJ2-3|-|-
CASSRRGDNTDTQYF
TGTGCCAGCAGCCGCCGGGGAGATAACACAGATACGCAGTATTTT
>TRBV9|TRBJ2-5|-|TRBD2
CASSVGLAGRETQYF
TGTGCCAGCAGCGTAGGACTAGCGGGCCGAGAGACCCAGTACTTC
>TRBV2|TRBJ2-5|few|TRBD1
CASKSGQGETQYF
TGTGCCAGCAAATCGGGACAGGGAGAGACCCAGTACTTC
>TRBV7-9|TRBJ1-5|-|TRBD1
CASSTGQDSNQPQHF
TGTGCCAGCAGCACCGGACAGGATAGCAATCAGCCCCAGCATTTT
>TRBV7-2|TRBJ1-5|-|-
CASSPLVGSGQPQHF
TGTGCCAGCAGCCCCTTGGTAGGCTCGGGTCAGCCCCAGCATTTT
>TRBV27|TRBJ1-2|-|-
CASSYQPLAGPAHGYTF
TGTGCCAGCAGCTACCAGCCCCTCGCGGGGCCAGCCCATGGCTACACCTTC
>TRBV7-3|TRBJ1-1|-|-
CASSPQAENTEAFF
TGTGCCAGCAGCCCCCAGGCGGAGAACACTGAAGCTTTCTTT
>TRBV2|TRBJ1-4|-|-
CASASPRGAVNEKLFF
TGTGCCAGCGCAAGCCCCCGAGGGGCGGTTAATGAAAAACTGTTTTTT
>TRBV6-5|TRBJ1-6|-|-
CASSYGRGAGSPLHF
TGTGCCAGCAGTTACGGGAGGGGGGCCGGTTCACCCCTCCACTTT
>TRBV5-6|TRBJ1-2|-|TRBD1
CASSLAGTGANYGYTF
TGTGCCAGCAGCTTGGCCGGGACAGGGGCTAACTATGGCTACACCTTC
>TRBV28|TRBJ2-7|-|TRBD1
CASSPRGQGHEQYF
TGTGCCAGCAGCCCGAGGGGGCAGGGGCACGAGCAGTACTTC
>TRBV4-1|TRBJ1-4|-|TRBD1
CASSQRDSATNEKLFF
TGCGCCAGCAGCCAACGGGACAGTGCAACTAATGAAAAACTGTTTTTT
>TRBV2|TRBJ1-1|-|-
CASSELFQSEAFF
TGTGCCAGCAGTGAATTATTCCAGAGTGAAGCTTTCTTT
>TRBV28|TRBJ1-2|-|-
CASSPPRAFGYTF
TGTGCCAGCAGTCCCCCCAGGGCGTTTGGCTACACCTTC